This T cell receptor beta chain was sequenced during a study of PD-L1 blockade in urothelial cancer. Across the whole study: Most patients, about 85% of the roughly 29, were males with bladder-origin cancer. The researchers analyzed blood 3 weeks (second dose) and 6 weeks after treatment start.

Each patient's cancer was a locally advanced or metastatic urothelial carcinoma. This CDR3 contains 13 residues. V shed 3 bases and J 6 bases; nucleotides not matched to a gene: 3. Germline loops: CDR1 SGHDT, CDR2 YYEEEE. Added to each PCR by spiking were synthetic TCR analog templates. TCRdb keeps only in-frame clones here, not all; method: immunoSEQ multiplex PCR. The data contain about 45,000 clones, 88% of them singletons. This TCR was sampled from an elderly man with urothelial cancer. The chain combines TRBV5-6 with TRBJ1-1; TRBD1 agrees at 9 bases. The sequences come from PBMCs, collected around atezolizumab (anti-PD-L1) treatment. In DNA form, the CDR3 reads TGTGCCAGCAGCTCGAGACAGGGGGCTGAAGCTTTCTTT. Translated: CASSSRQGAEAFF.